The 16 T cell receptor beta chains below come from one sample, sequenced in a study of memory CD4+ T cells and cytomegalovirus serostatus. Clones were sequenced by immunoSEQ multiplex PCR, and TCRdb holds only the in-frame ones, with some missing. The sample lists about 31,000 clones, around 76% occurring once. Single viable CD3+CD4+CD8-CD45RO+ cells were sorted as the memory CD4+ T cells. The sample was memory CD4+ T cells from blood. These receptors originate from an adult in good health and CMV-seronegative. Some clones in this sample may be carry-over from other donors' samples.

This rearrangement joins TRBV28 to TRBJ1-1, with D maybe TRBD1 (5 bases). Germline CDR1 and CDR2: MDHEN and SYDVKM. This CDR3 contains 14 residues. CDR3 DNA sequence: TGTGCTCACCAAACGGGGCAGAGAAACACTGAAGCTTTCTTT. The encoded protein is CAHQTGQRNTEAFF.

This rearrangement joins TRBV30 to TRBJ1-4, with D maybe TRBD1 (5 bases). Trimming removed 3 bases at V and 6 bases at J, with 14 bases between. The CDR3 is 14 amino acids. Germline V lookup: CDR1 GTSNPN, CDR2 SVGIG (reference sequence). The CDR3 region is CAWRVLGGDEKLFF. The CDR3 coding sequence is TGTGCCTGGAGGGTTTTGGGGGGTGATGAAAAACTGTTTTTT.

The chain uses TRBV25-1 and TRBJ2-2; tentative D call: TRBD2 (6 bases). V was cut by 8 bases and J by 8 bases, with 18 bases left in between. The CDR3 loop spans 14 amino acids. Germline lookup yields CDR1 MGHDK and CDR2 SYGVNS. The CDR3 nucleotides are TGTGCCAGCGCGCGGGACCCCCGCAGTGGGGAGCTGTTTTTT. Amino acids: CASARDPRSGELFF.

The rearrangement uses TRBV5-1 and TRBJ1-1; no definite D call. This CDR3 region has 14 residues. Germline V CDR1 and CDR2: SGHRS, YFSETQ. V dropped 0 bases and J dropped 1 base, with 7 bases sitting between them. CDR3 nucleotides: TGCGCCAGCAGCTTGGCCGGGCGGAACACTGAAGCTTTCTTT. It translates to CASSLAGRNTEAFF.

The J gene is TRBJ1-2, the V gene TRBV2; tentative D call: TRBD1 (5 bases). The germline gives CDR1 SNHLY, CDR2 FYNNEI. Between the trimmed V and J ends, which lost 2 bases and 8 bases, there was a span of 15 bases. This CDR3 is built from 14 residues. CDR3 loop: CASSELRDPPGYTF. As DNA, the CDR3 is TGTGCCAGCAGTGAACTCCGGGACCCACCCGGCTACACCTTC.

This clone is classed as medium-sized (0.01 to 0.1%). This rearrangement joins TRBV5-5 to TRBJ1-2; TRBD1 matches 7 bases. This CDR3 spans 16 amino acids. CDR1 is SGHKS and CDR2 is YYEKEE in the germline V gene (reference sequence). The V gene end was trimmed by 2 bases and the J gene end by 4 bases; junction bases not matched to a gene: 11. CDR3 sequence reads: CASSFQTTGNLYGYTF. In DNA, the CDR3 is TGTGCCAGCAGCTTTCAGACGACAGGGAACCTCTATGGCTACACCTTC.

This clone has only a few counts. The chain links TRBV7-2 to TRBJ1-1, with D unclear. Between the trimmed V and J ends, which lost 0 bases and 4 bases, there was a span of 12 bases. The CDR3 sequence is 15 residues long. The germline V gene has CDR1 SGHTA and CDR2 FQGNSA. The CDR3 DNA follows: TGTGCCAGCAGCTTAGCGAAGGCTTTGGGCACTGAAGCTTTCTTT. Translation gives CASSLAKALGTEAFF. Complete variable domain (other parts from reference TRBV7-2 and TRBJ1-1): GAGVSQSPSNKVTEKGKDVELRCDPISGHTALYWYRQSLGQGLEFLIYFQGNSAPDKSGLPSDRFSAERTGGSVSTLTIQRTQQEDSAVYLCASSLAKALGTEAFFGQGTRLTVV.

V usage is TRBV28 and J usage is TRBJ1-2, with D tentatively TRBD1 (6 bases). Deletions cut 6 bases from V and 4 bases from J, with 12 bases between. The CDR3 is 13 amino acids. CDR1 and CDR2 from the germline V gene are MDHEN and SYDVKM. CDR3 nucleotide sequence: TGTGCCAGCAGGACAGGCGTCAGCTATGGCTACACCTTC. The encoded protein is CASRTGVSYGYTF.

The gene calls are TRBV4-3 and TRBJ2-3, with D perhaps matching TRBD1 or TRBD2 (6 bases each). The V and J ends lost 4 bases and 1 base respectively, with 15 bases between them. The length of the CDR3 is 16 residues. Germline CDR1 reads LGHNA; CDR2 reads YSLEER. The CDR3 DNA follows: TGCGCCAGCAGCCCCGAGGGGGGCCGAGGCACAGATACGCAGTATTTT. Translated, it gives CASSPEGGRGTDTQYF.

This clone was observed a single time. The V and J genes are TRBV28 and TRBJ2-3, with D unresolved. The CDR3 runs 14 residues. The germline gives CDR1 MDHEN, CDR2 SYDVKM. The ends were cut back, 5 bases at V and 8 bases at J, with 17 bases in the middle. This chain's CDR3 is CASSPQRPQSTQYF. In DNA form, the CDR3 reads TGTGCCAGCAGTCCACAGAGGCCACAATCTACGCAGTATTTT.

This clone was detected a few times. The chain recombines TRBV27 with TRBJ1-3; D gene ambiguous. V was clipped by 2 bases and J by 4 bases, with 6 bases between them. The length of the CDR3 is 13 residues. CDR1 is MNHEY and CDR2 is SMNVEV in the germline V gene (reference sequence). The CDR3 reads CASSLARGNTIYF. The CDR3 DNA reads TGTGCCAGCAGTTTAGCCAGGGGAAACACCATATATTTT.

This chain joins TRBV13 and TRBJ2-3; D possibly matches TRBD1 or TRBD2 (6 bases each). CDR3 length equals 15 residues. CDR1 is PRHDT, CDR2 FYEKMQ, per germline (reference sequence). Between the trimmed V and J ends, which lost 5 bases and 1 base, there was a span of 13 bases. The CDR3 DNA sequence: TGTGCCAGCAGCCGATACAGGGAGGGCACAGATACGCAGTATTTT. Its translation: CASSRYREGTDTQYF.

This chain links TRBV28 with TRBJ2-7; the D gene is possibly TRBD2 (5 bases). In germline, CDR1 is MDHEN, CDR2 SYDVKM. The CDR3 runs 16 residues. V gave up 6 bases and J gave up 0 bases, with 18 bases separating them. CDR3 sequence: CASSPSPGSGSYEQYF. The CDR3 nucleotides are TGTGCCAGCAGCCCTAGTCCGGGGAGCGGCTCCTACGAGCAGTACTTC. The whole variable domain, filled in from reference TRBV28 and TRBJ2-7, reads DVKVTQSSRYLVKRTGEKVFLECVQDMDHENMFWYRQDPGLGLRLIYFSYDVKMKEKGDIPEGYSVSREKKERFSLILESASTNQTSMYLCASSPSPGSGSYEQYFGPGTRLTVT.

The rearrangement links TRBV10-2 to TRBJ1-3; D remains ambiguous. The CDR3 spans 15 residues. From germline, CDR1 is WSHSY and CDR2 SAAADI. V was pared by 0 bases and J by 4 bases, with 10 bases between. As DNA, the CDR3 is TGCGCCAGCAGTGAGTCGCCGCGTCGAGGAAACACCATATATTTT. Its translation: CASSESPRRGNTIYF.

In its sample, this clone was seen once. This chain links TRBV27 with TRBJ1-1, with a weak D call TRBD1 (5 bases). V lost 5 bases and J 6 bases, leaving 19 bases between the germline ends. The CDR3 has 15 amino acids. Germline values: CDR1 MNHEY, CDR2 SMNVEV (reference sequence). CDR3 in amino acids: CASSKTDIGVSEAFF. The DNA for the CDR3 is TGTGCCAGCAGTAAGACAGATATAGGAGTGTCTGAAGCTTTCTTT.

V and J are TRBV10-3 and TRBJ2-7, with 10 bases lining up with TRBD2. Germline CDR1 reads ENHRY; CDR2 reads SYGVKD. The CDR3 has 15 amino acids. V lost 5 bases and J lost 7; bases outside the gene matches: 11. This CDR3 reads CAISSGLAASMEQYF. In DNA, the CDR3 is TGTGCCATCAGTTCCGGACTAGCGGCCTCGATGGAGCAGTACTTC.